The rows below give T cell receptor beta chains drawn from one sample of a study of metastatic and nonmetastatic thyroid tumors. Using MiXCR, TCRdb re-called clones from the PCR reads. The table shows about 25,000 clones, with approximately 19% occurring only once. The sequenced material came from blood. The receptors shown here come from a male donor with papillary thyroid cancer or a benign thyroid nodule (not recorded which). Some clones in this sample may be carry-over from other donors' samples. Both conserved end residues are part of each CDR3. The D gene is left open where the match is weak. Clone sizes are given selectively: once, few, many, or a class where the clone is expanded.

d_call	clone_size	v_call	j_call	cdr3_nt	cdr3_aa
.	many	TRBV30	TRBJ1-4	TGTGCCTGGAGTCGGGAGTGGGCGGGAGTGGTTAATGAAAAACTGTTTTTT	CAWSREWAGVVNEKLFF
.	medium-sized	TRBV6-4	TRBJ2-7	TGTGCCGGGCCGGGACCCCCGCCGGAGCAGTACTTC	CAGPGPPPEQYF
.	.	TRBV4-1	TRBJ2-7	TGCGCCAGCAGCGGGGTGGGGTCCGGCTACGAGCAGTACTTC	CASSGVGSGYEQYF
.	few	TRBV28	TRBJ1-5	TGTGCCAGCGTCCCAGGGAACGGCAATCAGCCCCAGCATTTT	CASVPGNGNQPQHF
.	many	TRBV24-1	TRBJ2-1	TGTGCCACCAGTGATGAGGGAGGATCCTACAATGAGCAGTTCTTC	CATSDEGGSYNEQFF
.	many	TRBV3-1	TRBJ2-7	TGTGCCAGCAGCCAAGGGACCTACGAGCAGTACTTC	CASSQGTYEQYF
.	medium-sized	TRBV27	TRBJ2-5	TGTGCCAGCAGCGCAAACTTAGGGGCCCAAGAGACCCAGTACTTC	CASSANLGAQETQYF
TRBD2	many	TRBV29-1	TRBJ2-5	TGCAGCGTTTTCTGGGGACTAGCGGGAACGGGCAGGGAGACCCAGTACTTC	CSVFWGLAGTGRETQYF
.	many	TRBV7-9	TRBJ2-3	TGTGCCAGCAGGGAAGTGGGCACAGATACGCAGTATTTT	CASREVGTDTQYF
TRBD2	.	TRBV19	TRBJ2-3	TGTGCCAGTAGTAGGCTAGCGGGAGCGACATTTAGCACAGATACGCAGTATTTT	CASSRLAGATFSTDTQYF
.	many	TRBV7-6	TRBJ1-1	TGTGCCAGCAGCTTAGCGCTCTGGCACATGAACACTGAAGCTTTCTTT	CASSLALWHMNTEAFF
.	medium-sized	TRBV15	TRBJ2-6	TGTGCCACCAGCGAGCCTGGGGCCAACGTCCTGACTTTC	CATSEPGANVLTF
.	many	TRBV9	TRBJ2-5	TGTGCCAGCAGCCCCTGGGGGGAGCGGTTAGGGGAGACCCAGTACTTC	CASSPWGERLGETQYF
.	.	TRBV5-8	TRBJ1-2	TGTGCCAGCAGCTTGTTGACCTATGGCTACACCTTC	CASSLLTYGYTF
TRBD1	medium-sized	TRBV27	TRBJ1-6	TGTGCCAGCAGTTTATACCGTCAGACAGGGCTCTATAATTCACCCCTCCACTTT	CASSLYRQTGLYNSPLHF
.	medium-sized	TRBV6-1	TRBJ2-7	TGTGCCAGCGGGTCGTGGGGGTCCTACGAGCAGTACTTC	CASGSWGSYEQYF
.	.	TRBV11-2	TRBJ2-2	TGTGCCAGCAGCAAAACAGACCTCTACACCGGGGAGCTGTTTTTT	CASSKTDLYTGELFF
.	.	TRBV6-1	TRBJ2-2	TGTGCGAACACCGGGGAGCTGTTTTTT	CANTGELFF
TRBD1	.	TRBV27	TRBJ1-2	TGTGCCAGCAGTCCCCTAGACAGGGGTGGCGATGGCTACACCTTC	CASSPLDRGGDGYTF
.	.	TRBV9	TRBJ1-1	TGTGCCAGCAGCCCACTGACAGGGAACACTGAAGCTTTCTTT	CASSPLTGNTEAFF
TRBD2	.	TRBV5-1	TRBJ2-3	TGCGCCAGCAGCACCGCACTAGCGGCTAGCAAAGATACGCAGTATTTT	CASSTALAASKDTQYF
.	many	TRBV7-9	TRBJ2-7	TGTGCCAGCAGCACCACCACAGTATACGAGCAGTACTTC	CASSTTTVYEQYF
TRBD1	many	TRBV24-1	TRBJ1-5	TGTGCCACCAGTGAGGCCGCCGGGACAGATGATAGCAATCAGCCCCAGCATTTT	CATSEAAGTDDSNQPQHF
.	many	TRBV30	TRBJ2-1	TGTGCCTGGAGTCTTCAGCGGGTGGCCTACAATGAGCAGTTCTTC	CAWSLQRVAYNEQFF
.	many	TRBV5-1	TRBJ1-3	TGCGCCAGCAGCAGGGAAAGGGTGAGCTCTGGAAACACCATATATTTT	CASSRERVSSGNTIYF
.	many	TRBV27	TRBJ1-4	TGTGCCAGCAGTCCGCACAGGGCCACTAATGAAAAACTGTTTTTT	CASSPHRATNEKLFF
TRBD1	many	TRBV20-1	TRBJ2-7	TGCAGTGCTAGCCCACAGGGGCGCGAGCAGTACTTC	CSASPQGREQYF
.	many	TRBV5-4	TRBJ2-7	TGTGCCAGCAGCTTGGAGGAGGGCCCCTCCTACGAGCAGTACTTC	CASSLEEGPSYEQYF
.	medium-sized	TRBV19	TRBJ2-2	TGTGCCAGTAGTGTCCTTAGCGGGAACACCGGGGAGCTGTTTTTT	CASSVLSGNTGELFF
TRBD1	.	TRBV9	TRBJ2-7	TGTGCCAGCAGCACTCAAAGTTGGACAGGGTCCTACGAGCAGTACTTC	CASSTQSWTGSYEQYF
TRBD1	medium-sized	TRBV6-1	TRBJ2-7	TGTGCCAGCAGTTCGACAGGGCATGGCCCTCACTACGAGCAGTACTTC	CASSSTGHGPHYEQYF
.	.	TRBV9	TRBJ2-7	TGTGCCAGCAGCGTTACGGGCTACGAGCAGTACTTC	CASSVTGYEQYF
.	medium-sized	TRBV27	TRBJ2-2	TGTGCCAGCAGTCCTGGGGCCTACGGGGCGGGAACTCGCGGGGAGCTGTTTTTT	CASSPGAYGAGTRGELFF
.	many	TRBV20-1	TRBJ2-1	TGCAGTGCTAGTTTGCTAGCGTGGAATGAGCAGTTCTTC	CSASLLAWNEQFF
.	many	TRBV18	TRBJ2-7	TGTGCCAGCTCACCCCCGGGATCCTACGAGCAGTACTTC	CASSPPGSYEQYF
TRBD1	few	TRBV27	TRBJ2-7	TGTGCCAGCAGGTGGACAGGAACCTACGAGCAGTACTTC	CASRWTGTYEQYF
TRBD2	many	TRBV7-6	TRBJ2-1	TGTGCCAGCAGCTTAGGACCAGCGGGAGGGAATGAGCAGTTCTTC	CASSLGPAGGNEQFF
TRBD1	.	TRBV2	TRBJ2-7	TGTGCCAGCAGTCTTGGGACAGGGACCTACGAGCAGTACTTC	CASSLGTGTYEQYF
.	many	TRBV11-3	TRBJ2-1	TGTGCCAGCAGCTCCTATAATAGCTCCTACAATGAGCAGTTCTTC	CASSSYNSSYNEQFF
.	many	TRBV5-4	TRBJ2-2	TGTGCCAGCAGCGGGGAGACTAGTACCGGGGAGCTGTTTTTT	CASSGETSTGELFF
TRBD1	.	TRBV2	TRBJ2-3	TGTGTCAGCAGTCGACAGGGGCATAGCACAGATACGCAGTATTTT	CVSSRQGHSTDTQYF
.	many	TRBV20-1	TRBJ2-3	TGCAGTGCTAGAGATTACTTAGCGGAGGGAGGCACAGATACGCAGTATTTT	CSARDYLAEGGTDTQYF
TRBD2	.	TRBV19	TRBJ2-2	TGTGCCAGTAGTATATCGGCGGCCTTCGAAGCGGGAGGGCCCGGGGAGCTGTTTTTT	CASSISAAFEAGGPGELFF
TRBD1	many	TRBV28	TRBJ1-2	TGTGCCAGCAGTACCAGGACAGGGGTCTATGGCTACACCTTC	CASSTRTGVYGYTF
.	many	TRBV7-8	TRBJ1-3	TGTGCCAGCAGCTTAGGTGCCCCGGGGACGGGAAACACCATATATTTT	CASSLGAPGTGNTIYF
.	many	TRBV24-1	TRBJ2-5	TGTGCCACCAGTGGGCAGGGCCAAGAGACCCAGTACTTC	CATSGQGQETQYF
TRBD2	.	TRBV2	TRBJ2-7	TGTGCCAGCAGTGATACCGGGAGGGAGTCCGAGCAGTACTTC	CASSDTGRESEQYF
TRBD2	many	TRBV7-8	TRBJ2-5	TGTGCCAGCAGCTTATTGGGGCTAGCGGGACAAGAGACCCAGTACTTC	CASSLLGLAGQETQYF
.	.	TRBV20-1	TRBJ1-3	TGCAGTGCTAGATATCATGGGGTGGGGAACACCATATATTTT	CSARYHGVGNTIYF
.	.	TRBV28	TRBJ2-7	TGTGCCAGCAGTTTATCGGCCCGGGGCTGGGACTTC	CASSLSARGWDF
.	.	TRBV4-1	TRBJ1-2	TGCGCCAGCATCCCGCGATCGGCCTATGGCTACACCTTC	CASIPRSAYGYTF
TRBD1	many	TRBV19	TRBJ2-2	TGTGCCGCGAAGACCGGGACAGCTAACACCGGGGAGCTGTTTTTT	CAAKTGTANTGELFF
TRBD2	many	TRBV5-5	TRBJ2-7	TGTGCCAGCAGCTTGGCGCGCGGGAGGAGTCCCTACGAGCAGTACTTC	CASSLARGRSPYEQYF
.	many	TRBV6-5	TRBJ2-5	TGTGCCAGCAGTTACTCTAGCCTTCAAGAGACCCAGTACTTC	CASSYSSLQETQYF
.	many	TRBV6-1	TRBJ2-1	TGTGCCAGCAGCCCCGGGGAATACAATGAGCAGTTCTTC	CASSPGEYNEQFF
TRBD2	medium-sized	TRBV6-1	TRBJ2-3	TGTGCCACCGCTGCGGGAGTGACAGATACGCAGTATTTT	CATAAGVTDTQYF
.	medium-sized	TRBV6-1	TRBJ1-5	TGTGCCAGCAGTGGGGTCAGTCGGGGGGATCAGCCCCAGCATTTT	CASSGVSRGDQPQHF